This entry features one TCR beta chain sequence. The data derive from a study of shared clonotypes between healthy human individuals. Trimming left V 5 bases short and J 10 bases short, with 15 bases between. The germline CDR1 and CDR2 sequences are SGHAT and FQNNGV. CDR3 length: 13 amino acids. Data came from immunoSEQ multiplex PCR; TCRdb stores just in-frame clones and leaves some out. Of some 1,100,000 clones listed, 78% are singletons. The origin of this receptor is a man aged 18 to 29 in good health. Some clones in this sample may be carry-over from other donors' samples. The genes are TRBV11-2 and TRBJ2-1; no firm D call. Material: memory CD4+ T cells from PBMCs. Subset indicated: CD45RA-negative fraction. Here the CDR3 DNA reads TGTGCCAGCAGCCTCGGACCGGAGTGGGAGCAGTTCTTC. Translated, it gives CASSLGPEWEQFF.